Described below is a single TCR beta chain sequence and its context. In the original workflow: Cell counts per sample came from amplifying reference gene primers. Clones were read by immunoSEQ multiplex PCR, and TCRdb kept only the in-frame ones, dropping some. V and J calls and clone size come straight from that table; D and trimming were deduced from the DNA. Among over 90,000 clones listed, 84% were seen once. These data originate in a study of blood T cell repertoires in COVID-19. Study-wide context: Acute and convalescent COVID-19 samples came from the United States, Italy and Spain. PBMCs, B-cell-depleted T cells, or T cells provided the cDNA or gDNA that made up the material.

The TCR comes from a man between 35 and 55 years old with active or convalescent COVID-19. Sequencing input: peripheral blood.

CDR3 in DNA: TGTGCCAGCAGCTTAGGACAGGGGGTAAATCAGCCCCAGCATTTT. Translation gives CASSLGQGVNQPQHF. J is TRBJ1-5 and V is TRBV7-9; TRBD1 matches at 9 bases. The J segment lost 4 bases and the V segment lost 1 base, leaving 2 bases of the junction unmatched. Germline loops: CDR1 SEHNR, CDR2 FQNEAQ (reference sequence). The length of the CDR3 is 15 residues.